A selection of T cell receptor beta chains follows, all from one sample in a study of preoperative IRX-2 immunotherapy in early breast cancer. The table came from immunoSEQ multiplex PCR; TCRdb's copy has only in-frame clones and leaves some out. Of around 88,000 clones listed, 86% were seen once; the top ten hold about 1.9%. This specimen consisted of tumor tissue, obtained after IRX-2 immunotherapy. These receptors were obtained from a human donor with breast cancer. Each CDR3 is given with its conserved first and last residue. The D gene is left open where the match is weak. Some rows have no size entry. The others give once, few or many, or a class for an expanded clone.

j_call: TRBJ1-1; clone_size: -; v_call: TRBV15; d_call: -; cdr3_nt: TGTGCCACCAGCAGAGATCAAGGACAGCCTAACACTGAAGCTTTCTTT; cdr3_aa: CATSRDQGQPNTEAFF
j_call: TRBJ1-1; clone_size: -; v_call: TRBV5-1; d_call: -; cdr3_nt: TGCGCCAGCAGCTTGGGGGAAATAAACACTGAAGCTTTCTTT; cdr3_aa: CASSLGEINTEAFF
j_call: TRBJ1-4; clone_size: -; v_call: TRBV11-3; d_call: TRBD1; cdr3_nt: TGTGCCAGCAGCTTAGAAAACCGGGACAGGAAGACCCCAACTAATGAAAAACTGTTTTTT; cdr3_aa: CASSLENRDRKTPTNEKLFF
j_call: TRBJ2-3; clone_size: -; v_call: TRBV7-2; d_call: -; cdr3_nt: TGTGCCAGCAGCCCCCCCGGCAGAACAGATACGCAGTATTTT; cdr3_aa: CASSPPGRTDTQYF
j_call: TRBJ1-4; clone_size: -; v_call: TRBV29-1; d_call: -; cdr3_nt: TGCAGCGTGGCGTACACCTCCGTGACAACAGAAAAACTGTTTTTT; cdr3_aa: CSVAYTSVTTEKLFF
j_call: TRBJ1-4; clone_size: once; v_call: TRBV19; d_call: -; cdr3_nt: TGTGCCAGTAGTATTAGCATTAATGAAAAACTGTTTTTT; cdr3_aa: CASSISINEKLFF
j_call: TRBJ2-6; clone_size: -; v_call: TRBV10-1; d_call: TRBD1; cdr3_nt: TGCGCCAGCAGCCCAACCCGACAGGGGACTGGGGCCAACGTCCTGACTTTC; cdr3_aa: CASSPTRQGTGANVLTF
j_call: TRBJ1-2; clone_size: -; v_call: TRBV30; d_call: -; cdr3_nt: TGTGCCTGGAGTTGGAAGGGGAAGGGCTATGGCTACACCTTC; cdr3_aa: CAWSWKGKGYGYTF
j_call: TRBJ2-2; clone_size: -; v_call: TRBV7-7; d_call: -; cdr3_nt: TGTGCCAGCAGCTCGCAACAGAACACCGGGGAGCTGTTTTTT; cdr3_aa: CASSSQQNTGELFF
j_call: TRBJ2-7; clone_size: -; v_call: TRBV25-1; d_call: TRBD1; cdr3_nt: TGTGCCAGCAGAGAAATAGGACAGGGTACGTACGAGCAGTACTTC; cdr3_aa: CASREIGQGTYEQYF
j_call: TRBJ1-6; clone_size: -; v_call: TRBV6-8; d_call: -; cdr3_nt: TGTGCCAGCAGTAAGGACCGGGGCTCACCCCTCCACTTT; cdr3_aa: CASSKDRGSPLHF
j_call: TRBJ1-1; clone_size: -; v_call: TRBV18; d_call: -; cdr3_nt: TGTGCCAGCTCACCACTTTCGGACACTGAAGCTTTCTTT; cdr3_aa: CASSPLSDTEAFF
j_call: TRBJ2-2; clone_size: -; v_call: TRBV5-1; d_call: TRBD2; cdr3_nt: TGCGCCAGCACATCGGGACTAGCGGTAACCGGGGAGCTGTTTTTT; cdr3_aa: CASTSGLAVTGELFF
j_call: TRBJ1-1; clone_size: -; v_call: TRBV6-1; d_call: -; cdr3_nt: TGTGCCAGCAGTGAAGACAGGGTGAGTGGGGTGAACACTGAAGCTTTCTTT; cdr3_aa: CASSEDRVSGVNTEAFF
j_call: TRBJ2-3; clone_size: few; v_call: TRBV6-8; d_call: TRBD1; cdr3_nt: TGTGCCAGCAGTGATATGGGACAGTACACAGATACGCAGTATTTT; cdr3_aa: CASSDMGQYTDTQYF
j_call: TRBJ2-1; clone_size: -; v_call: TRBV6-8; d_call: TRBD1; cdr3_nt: TGTGCCAGCAGTTGGGACAGGGCCAACAATGAGCAGTTCTTC; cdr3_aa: CASSWDRANNEQFF
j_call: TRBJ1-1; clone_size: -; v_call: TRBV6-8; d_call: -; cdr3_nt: TGTGCCAGCAGGGACAGCCCATACACTGAAGCTTTCTTT; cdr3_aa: CASRDSPYTEAFF
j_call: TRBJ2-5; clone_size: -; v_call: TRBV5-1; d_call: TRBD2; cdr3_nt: TGCGCCAGCAGCTTGGACGGACTAGCGGGTTCCCAAGAGACCCAGTACTTC; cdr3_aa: CASSLDGLAGSQETQYF
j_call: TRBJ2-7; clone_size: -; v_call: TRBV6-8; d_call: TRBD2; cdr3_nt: TGTGCCAGCAGCGCGTACTACTCCTCGACTAGCGGCACCTACGAGCAGTACTTC; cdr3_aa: CASSAYYSSTSGTYEQYF
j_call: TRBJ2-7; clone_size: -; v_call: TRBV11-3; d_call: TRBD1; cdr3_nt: TGTGCCAGCAGCCCTCGACAGGGCCCATCCTACGAGCAGTACTTC; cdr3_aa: CASSPRQGPSYEQYF
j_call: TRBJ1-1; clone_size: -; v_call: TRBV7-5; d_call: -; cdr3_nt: TGTGCCAGCAGCCCGAACCCGGTATGGGTCACTGAAGCTTTCTTT; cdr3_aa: CASSPNPVWVTEAFF
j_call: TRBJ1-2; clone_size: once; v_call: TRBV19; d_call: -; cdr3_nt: TGTGCCAGTAGTGAAGAGTATGGCTACACCTTC; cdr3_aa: CASSEEYGYTF
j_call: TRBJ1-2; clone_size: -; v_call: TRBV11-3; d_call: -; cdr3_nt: TGTGCCAGCAGCTTGGCCAGGGTAGGGACCGGCTACACCTTC; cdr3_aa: CASSLARVGTGYTF
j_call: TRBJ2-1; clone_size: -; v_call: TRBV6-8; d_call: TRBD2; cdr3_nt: TGTGCCAGCAGATACCGGGGCTCGGGACTAGCGGGCAATGAGCAGTTCTTC; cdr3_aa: CASRYRGSGLAGNEQFF
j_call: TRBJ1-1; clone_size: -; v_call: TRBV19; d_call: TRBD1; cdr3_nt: TGTGCCAGTAGTACCTCAACAGGGGGCGAAGCTTTCTTT; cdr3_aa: CASSTSTGGEAFF
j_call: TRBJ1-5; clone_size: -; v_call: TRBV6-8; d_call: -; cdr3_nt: TGTGCCAGCAGCATAGCAGGGGTAAGCCAGCCCCAGCATTTT; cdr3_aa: CASSIAGVSQPQHF
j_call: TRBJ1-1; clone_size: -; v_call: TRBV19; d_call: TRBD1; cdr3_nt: TGTGCCAGTAGACCCCCGGGACAGGGGGCGCCTGTAGCTTTCTTT; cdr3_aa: CASRPPGQGAPVAFF
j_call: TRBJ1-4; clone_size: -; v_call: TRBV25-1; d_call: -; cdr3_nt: TGTGCCAGCAGCGAACCCCGTGGGGAAAAACTGTTTTTT; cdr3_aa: CASSEPRGEKLFF
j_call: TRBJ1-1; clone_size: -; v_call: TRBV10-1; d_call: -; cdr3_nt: TGCGCCAGCTTCCTACGGGCCTGGAGGCTTCACGGGTTGGTTTTT; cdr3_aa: CASFLRAWRLHGLVF
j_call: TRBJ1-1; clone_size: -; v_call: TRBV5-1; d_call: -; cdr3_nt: TGCGCCAGCATGGTCAATGCGGGGGCTGGGAACACTGAAGCTTTCTTT; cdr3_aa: CASMVNAGAGNTEAFF
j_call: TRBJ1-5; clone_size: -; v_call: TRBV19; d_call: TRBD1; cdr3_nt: TGTGCCAGTAGTATTGGCTCAGGGACAGCAGGCAATCAGCCCCAGCATTTT; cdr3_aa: CASSIGSGTAGNQPQHF
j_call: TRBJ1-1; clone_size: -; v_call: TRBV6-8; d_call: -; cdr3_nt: TGTGCCATCAGTCTAGGGGGGACCCTCATGAACACTGAAGCTTTCTTT; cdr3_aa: CAISLGGTLMNTEAFF
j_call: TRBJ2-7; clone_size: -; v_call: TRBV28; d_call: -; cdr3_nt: TGTGCCAGCAGCGACAGTATGGACGAGCAGTACTTC; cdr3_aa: CASSDSMDEQYF
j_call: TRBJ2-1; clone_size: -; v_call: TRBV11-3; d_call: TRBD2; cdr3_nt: TGTGCCAGCAGCTTAGGCTTCGGTCTAGCGGGAGGGGGCTCCTACAATGAGCAGTTCTTC; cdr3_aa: CASSLGFGLAGGGSYNEQFF
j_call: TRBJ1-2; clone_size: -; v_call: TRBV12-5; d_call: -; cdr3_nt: TGTGCTAGTGCGCCCGGGTTTCCTAACTATGGCTACACCTTC; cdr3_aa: CASAPGFPNYGYTF
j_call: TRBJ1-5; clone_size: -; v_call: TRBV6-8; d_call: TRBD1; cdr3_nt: TGTGCCAGCAGTGGACAGGGAAGGGGTAATCAGCCCCAGCATTTT; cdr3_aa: CASSGQGRGNQPQHF
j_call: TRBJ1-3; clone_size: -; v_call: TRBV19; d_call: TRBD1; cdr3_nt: TGTGCCAGCTACTCCCGGGACAGAGGAAACACCATATATTTT; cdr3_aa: CASYSRDRGNTIYF
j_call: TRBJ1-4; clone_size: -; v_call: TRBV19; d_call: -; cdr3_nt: TGTGCCAGTATGGGATGGGAGCCTAATGAAAAACTGTTTTTT; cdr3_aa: CASMGWEPNEKLFF
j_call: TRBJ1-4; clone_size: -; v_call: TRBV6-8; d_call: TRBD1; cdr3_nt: TGTGCCAGCAGGACCTCGACAGGGAGTTATGGTGAAAAACTGTTTTTT; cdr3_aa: CASRTSTGSYGEKLFF
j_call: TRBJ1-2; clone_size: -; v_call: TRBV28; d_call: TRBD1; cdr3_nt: TGTGCCAGCACCACAGCGGGGACAGACTTTTATGGCTACACCTTC; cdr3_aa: CASTTAGTDFYGYTF
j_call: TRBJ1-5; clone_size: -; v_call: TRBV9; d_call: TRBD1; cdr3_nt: TGTGCCAGCAGGCCTCCGGGACAGGCCCTTCTGGCCCAGCATTTT; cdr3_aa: CASRPPGQALLAQHF
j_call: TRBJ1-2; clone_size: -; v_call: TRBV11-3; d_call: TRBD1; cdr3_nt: TGTGCCAGCAGCTTGGTGGGGCGACAGGGGTCCGATTTGAACTATGGCTACACCTTC; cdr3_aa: CASSLVGRQGSDLNYGYTF
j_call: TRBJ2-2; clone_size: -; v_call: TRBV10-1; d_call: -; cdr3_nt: TGCGCCAGCAGCTCGGCTAGAAACACCGGGGAGCTGTTTTTT; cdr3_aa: CASSSARNTGELFF
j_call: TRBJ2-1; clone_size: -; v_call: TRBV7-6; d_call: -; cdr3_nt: TGTGCCAGCAGCCCAGACGGGTGGACGCCAAGAGGATTCTTC; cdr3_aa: CASSPDGWTPRGFF
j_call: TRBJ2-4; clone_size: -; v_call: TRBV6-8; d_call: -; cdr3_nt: TGTGCCAGCAGTGAGGATCCTCAAACTGGGAACATTCAGTACTTC; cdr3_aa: CASSEDPQTGNIQYF
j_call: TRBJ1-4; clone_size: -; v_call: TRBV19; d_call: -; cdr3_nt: TGTGCCAGTACGGGCGCTAGGGGTGAAAAACTGTTTTTT; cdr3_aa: CASTGARGEKLFF
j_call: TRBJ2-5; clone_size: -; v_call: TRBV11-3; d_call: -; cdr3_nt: TGTGCCAGCAGCCCCGGAGGAGGCCAAGAGACCCAGTACTTC; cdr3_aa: CASSPGGGQETQYF
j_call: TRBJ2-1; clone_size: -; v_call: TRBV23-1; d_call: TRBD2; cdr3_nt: TGCGCCAGCAGCTTGGTAGGCGGGGGGGCCGGGGATGAGCAGTTCTTC; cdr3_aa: CASSLVGGGAGDEQFF
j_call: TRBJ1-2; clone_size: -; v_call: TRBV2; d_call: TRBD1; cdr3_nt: TGTGCCAGCCTCGGACAGGGGAAGATTGGCTACACCTTC; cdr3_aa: CASLGQGKIGYTF
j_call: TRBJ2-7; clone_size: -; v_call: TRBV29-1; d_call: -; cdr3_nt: TGCAGCGTTCTCGCGGACGGGGACCCCTACGAGCAGTACTTC; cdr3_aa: CSVLADGDPYEQYF
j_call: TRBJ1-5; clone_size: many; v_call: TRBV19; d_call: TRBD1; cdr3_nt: TGTGCCAGTAGTATCGGGACAGATAATCAGCCCCAGCATTTT; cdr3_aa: CASSIGTDNQPQHF
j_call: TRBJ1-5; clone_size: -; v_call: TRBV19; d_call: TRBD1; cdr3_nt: TGTGCCAGTAGTATAACGCGAGGACAGGGGGCGGGTGGCAATCAGCCCCAGCATTTT; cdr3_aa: CASSITRGQGAGGNQPQHF
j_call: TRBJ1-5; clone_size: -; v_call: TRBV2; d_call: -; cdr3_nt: TGTGCCAGCAGTTTCCGACCCGGAAATCAGCCCCAGCATTTT; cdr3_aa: CASSFRPGNQPQHF